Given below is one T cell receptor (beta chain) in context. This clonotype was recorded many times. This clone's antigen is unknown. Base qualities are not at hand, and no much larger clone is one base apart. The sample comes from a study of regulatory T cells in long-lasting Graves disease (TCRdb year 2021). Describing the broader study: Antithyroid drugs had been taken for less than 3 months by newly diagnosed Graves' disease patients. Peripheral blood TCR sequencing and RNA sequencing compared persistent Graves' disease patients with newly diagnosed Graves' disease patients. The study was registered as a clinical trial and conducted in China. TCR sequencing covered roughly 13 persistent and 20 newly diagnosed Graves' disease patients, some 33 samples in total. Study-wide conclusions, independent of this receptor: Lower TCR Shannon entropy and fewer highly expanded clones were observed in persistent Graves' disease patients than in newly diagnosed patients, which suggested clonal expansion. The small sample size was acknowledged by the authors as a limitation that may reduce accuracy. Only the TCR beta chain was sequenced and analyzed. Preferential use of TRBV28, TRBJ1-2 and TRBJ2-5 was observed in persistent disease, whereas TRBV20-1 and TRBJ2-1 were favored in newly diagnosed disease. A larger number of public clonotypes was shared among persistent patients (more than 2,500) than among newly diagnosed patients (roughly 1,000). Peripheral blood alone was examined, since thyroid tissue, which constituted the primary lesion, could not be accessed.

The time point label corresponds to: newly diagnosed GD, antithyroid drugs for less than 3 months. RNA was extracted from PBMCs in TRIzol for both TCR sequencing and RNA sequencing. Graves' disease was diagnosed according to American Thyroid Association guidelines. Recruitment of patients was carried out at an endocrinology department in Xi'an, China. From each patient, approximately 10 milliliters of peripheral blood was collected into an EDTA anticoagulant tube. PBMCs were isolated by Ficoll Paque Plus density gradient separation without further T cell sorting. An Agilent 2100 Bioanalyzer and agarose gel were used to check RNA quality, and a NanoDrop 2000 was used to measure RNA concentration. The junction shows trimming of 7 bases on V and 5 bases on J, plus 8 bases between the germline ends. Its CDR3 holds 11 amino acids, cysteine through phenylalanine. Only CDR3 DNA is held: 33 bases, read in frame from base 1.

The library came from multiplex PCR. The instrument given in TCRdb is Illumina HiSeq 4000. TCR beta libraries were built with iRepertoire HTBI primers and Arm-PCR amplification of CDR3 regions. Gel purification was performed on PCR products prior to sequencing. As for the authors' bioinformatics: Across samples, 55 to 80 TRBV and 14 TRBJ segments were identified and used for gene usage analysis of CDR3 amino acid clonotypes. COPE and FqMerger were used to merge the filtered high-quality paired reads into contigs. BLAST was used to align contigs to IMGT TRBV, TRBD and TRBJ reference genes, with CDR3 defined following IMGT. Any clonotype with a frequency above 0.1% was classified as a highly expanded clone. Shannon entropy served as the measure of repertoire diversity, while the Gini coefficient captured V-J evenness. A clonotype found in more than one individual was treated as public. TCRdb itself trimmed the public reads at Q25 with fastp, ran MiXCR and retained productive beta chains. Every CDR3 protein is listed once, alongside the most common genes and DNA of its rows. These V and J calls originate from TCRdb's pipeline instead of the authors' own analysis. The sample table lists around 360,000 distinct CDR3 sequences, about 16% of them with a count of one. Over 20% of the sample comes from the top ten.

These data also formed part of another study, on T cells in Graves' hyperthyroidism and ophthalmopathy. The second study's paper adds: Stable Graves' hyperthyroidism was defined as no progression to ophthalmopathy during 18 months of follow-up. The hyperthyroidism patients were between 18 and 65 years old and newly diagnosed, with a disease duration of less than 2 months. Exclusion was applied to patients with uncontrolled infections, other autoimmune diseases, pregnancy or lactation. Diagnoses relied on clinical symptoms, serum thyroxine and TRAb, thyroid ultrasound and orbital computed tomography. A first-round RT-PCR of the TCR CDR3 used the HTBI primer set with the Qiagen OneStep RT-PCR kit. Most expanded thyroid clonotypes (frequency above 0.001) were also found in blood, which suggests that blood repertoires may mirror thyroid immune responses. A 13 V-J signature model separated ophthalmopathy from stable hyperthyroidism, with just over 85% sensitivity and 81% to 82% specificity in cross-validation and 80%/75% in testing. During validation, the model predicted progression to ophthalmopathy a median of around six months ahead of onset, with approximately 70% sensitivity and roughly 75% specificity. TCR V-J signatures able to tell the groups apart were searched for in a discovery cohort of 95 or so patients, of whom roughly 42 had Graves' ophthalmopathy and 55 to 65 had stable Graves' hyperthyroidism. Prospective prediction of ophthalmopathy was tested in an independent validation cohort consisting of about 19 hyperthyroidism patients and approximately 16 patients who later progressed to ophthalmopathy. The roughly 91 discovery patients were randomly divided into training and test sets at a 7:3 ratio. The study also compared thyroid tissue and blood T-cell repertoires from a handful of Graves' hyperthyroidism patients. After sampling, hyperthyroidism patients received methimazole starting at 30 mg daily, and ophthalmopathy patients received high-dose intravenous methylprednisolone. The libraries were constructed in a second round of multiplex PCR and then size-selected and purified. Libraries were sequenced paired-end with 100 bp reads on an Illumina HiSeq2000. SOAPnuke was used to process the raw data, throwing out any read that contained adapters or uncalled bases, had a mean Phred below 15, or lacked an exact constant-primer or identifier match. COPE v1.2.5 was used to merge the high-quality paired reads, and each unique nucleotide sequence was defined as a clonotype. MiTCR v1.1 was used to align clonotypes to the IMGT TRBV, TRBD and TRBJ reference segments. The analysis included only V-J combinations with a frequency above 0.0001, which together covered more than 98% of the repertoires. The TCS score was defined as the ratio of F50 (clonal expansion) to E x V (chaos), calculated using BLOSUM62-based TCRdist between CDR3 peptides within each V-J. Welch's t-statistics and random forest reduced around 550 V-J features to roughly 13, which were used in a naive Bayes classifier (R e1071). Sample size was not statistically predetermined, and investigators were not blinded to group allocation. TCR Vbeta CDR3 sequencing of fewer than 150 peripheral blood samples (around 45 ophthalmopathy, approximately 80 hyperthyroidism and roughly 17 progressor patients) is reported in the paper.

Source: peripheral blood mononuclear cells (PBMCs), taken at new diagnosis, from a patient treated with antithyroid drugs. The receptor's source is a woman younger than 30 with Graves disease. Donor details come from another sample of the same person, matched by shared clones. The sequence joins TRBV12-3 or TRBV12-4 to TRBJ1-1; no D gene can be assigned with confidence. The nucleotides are TGTGCCAGCACGGAGATAACTGAAGCTTTCTTT. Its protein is CASTEITEAFF.